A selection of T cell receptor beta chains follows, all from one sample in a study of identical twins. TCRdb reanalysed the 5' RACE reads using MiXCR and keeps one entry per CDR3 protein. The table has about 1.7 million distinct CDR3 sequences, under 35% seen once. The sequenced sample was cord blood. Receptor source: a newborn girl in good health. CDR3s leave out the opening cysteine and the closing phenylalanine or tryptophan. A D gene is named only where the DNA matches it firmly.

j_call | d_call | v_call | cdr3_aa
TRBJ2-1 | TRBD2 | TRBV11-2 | ASSFVAGGVNEQF
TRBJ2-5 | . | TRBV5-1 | ASTGGDQETQY
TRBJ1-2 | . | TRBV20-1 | SARARVNYGYT
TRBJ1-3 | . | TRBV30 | AWSPPLTVSGNTIY
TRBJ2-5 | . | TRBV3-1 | ATSRLGQETQY
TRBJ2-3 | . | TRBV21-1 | ASTTGDSSTDTQY
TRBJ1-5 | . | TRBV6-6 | ASSQHLRGYQPQH
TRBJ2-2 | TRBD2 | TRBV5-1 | ASSLLAGRGGELF
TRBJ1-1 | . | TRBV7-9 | ASSLPGRENTEAF
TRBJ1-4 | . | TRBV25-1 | ASSVWGPNEKLF
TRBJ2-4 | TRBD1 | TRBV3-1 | ASSQDSRTGYTFTVAKNIQY
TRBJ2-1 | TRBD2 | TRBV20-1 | SAREGGGAYNEQF
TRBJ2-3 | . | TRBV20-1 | SARVPGRVTDTQY
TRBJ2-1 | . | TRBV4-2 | ASSQGLDINEQF
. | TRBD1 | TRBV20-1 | GASRDRGYEQY
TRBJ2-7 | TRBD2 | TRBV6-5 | ASSSSGAGGGEQY
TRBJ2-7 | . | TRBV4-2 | ASSLERDVPYEQY
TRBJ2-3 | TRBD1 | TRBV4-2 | ASSQEIKGWDRGTDTQY